One and the same sample provided the 5 T cell receptor beta chains below, sequenced in a study of healthy donors' naive CD4 and CD8 T cells. A linear amplification protocol produced the TCR libraries from roughly 0.5 ug of total RNA. In TCRdb, the reads were re-called with MiXCR into one record per CDR3 protein. The data contain 200,000 or so distinct CDR3 sequences, around three quarters of them singletons. The sample was naive CD4+ and CD8+ T cells sorted from blood, pooled from several donors. The receptor source for this set is a pool of human donors in good health; the sample pools cells from several healthy donors.

The gene calls are TRBV28 and TRBJ1-2; D perhaps matches TRBD1 (5 bases). Trimming removed 5 bases from V and 6 bases from J, with 25 bases in between. The germline CDR1 and CDR2 sequences are MDHEN and SYDVKM. The CDR3 spans 17 residues. Written as DNA, the CDR3 is TGTGCCAGCAGTGAAATCGTTCTCAGGGATAGGAGGGATGGCTACACCTTC. Translation: CASSEIVLRDRRDGYTF.

The chain joins TRBV27 to TRBJ2-6; D remains unclear. The germline CDR1 and CDR2 sequences are MNHEY and SMNVEV (reference sequence). V was trimmed by 7 bases and J by 1 base, leaving 8 bases between them. The CDR3 has 14 residues. CDR3 residues: CASTEASGANVLTF. Here the CDR3 DNA reads TGTGCCAGCACCGAGGCTTCTGGGGCCAACGTCCTGACTTTC.

V usage is TRBV30 and J usage is TRBJ1-5; 8 nucleotides agree with TRBD1. CDR1 is GTSNPN and CDR2 is SVGIG in the germline V gene (reference sequence). The CDR3 runs to 15 residues. The V segment lost 1 base and the J segment 4 bases; nucleotides outside the gene matches: 6. CDR3 nucleotides: TGTGCCTGGAGTGCAGGACAGGGTTGGAATCAGCCCCAGCATTTT. This codes for CAWSAGQGWNQPQHF.

The chain joins TRBV12-5 to TRBJ2-7; 10 bases are a match to TRBD1. Germline V gene data show CDR1 as LGHNT and CDR2 as FRNRAP. This CDR3 is built from 16 residues. Unmatched junction bases numbered 5, after V lost 0 bases and J lost 3 bases. CDR3 sequence: CASGLVPGTGVYEQYF. CDR3 coding DNA: TGTGCTAGTGGTTTGGTGCCCGGGACAGGGGTCTACGAGCAGTACTTC.

This chain joins TRBV6-5 and TRBJ2-1; D possibly corresponds to TRBD2 (6 bases). This CDR3 spans 15 amino acids. V was pared by 6 bases and J by 7 bases, with 19 bases between. Germline CDR1 reads MNHEY; CDR2 reads SVGAGI. The chain's CDR3 is CASSIYWGGSNEQFF. The CDR3 DNA reads TGTGCCAGCAGCATTTACTGGGGAGGTTCTAATGAGCAGTTCTTC.